This TCR beta chain emerged from a study of blood T cells in healthy people across ages. Findings of the study overall: Diversity of TCR beta correlated strongly with naive T cell percentage. Naive CD4+ cells and diversity were both higher in long-lived donors than in aged donors. TCR beta diversity, measured per million T cells, fell in a roughly linear way with age.

This clonotype showed up just once. Its cognate antigen is unknown. Trimming took off 2 bases at V and 11 bases at J, with 18 bases between the two ends. Germline CDR1 is SGHNT and CDR2 is YENEEA. CDR3 length: 14 residues. With a J-beta primer mix and a sample-barcoded 5' primer, a second PCR ran roughly 6 to 12 cycles. MiXCR, run by TCRdb on the 5' RACE reads, gives a single entry per CDR3 protein. This table has around 1.5 million distinct CDR3 sequences, almost 35% appearing once. Each sample provided at least 5 micrograms of extracted total RNA. Sequencing used blood. The chain uses TRBV11-3 and TRBJ2-5; D may be TRBD2 (5 bases). The receptor was isolated from a woman in her 30s in good health. CDR3 bases: TGTGCCAGCAGCTTAAGACTTCCCGAGAGGGAGCAGTACTTC. Translation gives CASSLRLPEREQYF.